Shown below are 2 T cell receptor beta chains from a single sample sequenced in a study of T-cell reconstitution after alpha-beta-depleted transplantation in children. For TCRbeta, the library was prepared with unique molecular identifiers. Each CDR3 protein gets one entry after TCRdb re-called the PCR reads with MiXCR. The table has fewer than 250,000 distinct CDR3 sequences, roughly 8.2% seen once. Source: PBMCs, mostly from graft donor cells, taken 180 days after TCRalphabeta/CD19-depleted stem cell transplant. Source of these receptors: a male patient between 5 and 17 years old who had a stem cell transplant for acute lymphoblastic leukemia, so the T cells may come from the graft donor.

At least ten counts were recorded for this clonotype. V and J are TRBV24-1 and TRBJ2-1, with 11 bases matching TRBD1. Germline lookup yields CDR1 KGHDR and CDR2 SFDVKD. The CDR3 totals 17 residues. Unmatched junction bases numbered 14, after V lost 6 bases and J lost 8 bases. CDR3 sequence reads: CATSSPRGDRGNHEQFF. CDR3 in DNA: TGTGCCACCAGTAGCCCCCGAGGGGACAGGGGGAACCATGAGCAGTTCTTC.

This clonotype was counted between two and nine times. The chain links TRBV18 to TRBJ1-3, with 7 bases fitting TRBD1. The length of the CDR3 is 17 residues. The V and J ends lost 5 bases and 3 bases, in that order; junction bases with no gene match: 13. The germline CDR1 and CDR2 sequences are KGHSH and LQKENI. CDR3 loop: CASSEYQGEAIGNTIYF. In nucleotides, the CDR3 is TGTGCCAGCTCAGAGTATCAGGGGGAAGCAATTGGAAACACCATATATTTT.